These T cell receptor beta chains were read from a single sample in a study of blood T cell repertoires in COVID-19. Profiling relied on immunoSEQ multiplex PCR, and the TCRdb table lists in-frame clones only, not all of them. The sample shows 60,000 to 75,000 clones, roughly 84% of them seen only once. Sequenced input: peripheral blood. The receptors shown here come from a man aged 50 or older with active COVID-19. CDR3s include the opening cysteine and the closing phenylalanine or tryptophan. The D gene is left open where the match is weak. Expanded clones are given a class, and other clones once, few, many or no size at all.

v_gene: TRBV5-4; j_gene: TRBJ2-7; d_gene: -; len: 14; abundance: -; CDR3aa: CASSLEQGLGEQYF; CDR3nt: TGTGCCAGCAGCTTGGAACAGGGATTGGGCGAGCAGTACTTC
v_gene: TRBV7-2; j_gene: TRBJ2-1; d_gene: TRBD2; len: 16; abundance: -; CDR3aa: CASSLVGVTSEDEQFF; CDR3nt: TGTGCCAGCAGCTTAGTCGGGGTGACTAGCGAGGATGAGCAGTTCTTC
v_gene: TRBV3-1/TRBV3-2; j_gene: TRBJ1-2; d_gene: -; len: 15; abundance: -; CDR3aa: CASSQGSQANYGYTF; CDR3nt: TGTGCCAGCAGCCAAGGCAGTCAAGCTAACTATGGCTACACCTTC
v_gene: TRBV6-6; j_gene: TRBJ2-7; d_gene: TRBD1; len: 16; abundance: -; CDR3aa: CASSYGRWDRGYEQYF; CDR3nt: TGTGCCAGCAGTTACGGAAGATGGGACAGAGGCTACGAGCAGTACTTC
v_gene: TRBV7-3; j_gene: TRBJ2-3; d_gene: -; len: 16; abundance: -; CDR3aa: CASSLFGGTSTDTQYF; CDR3nt: TGTGCCAGCAGCTTATTCGGGGGAACTAGCACAGATACGCAGTATTTT
v_gene: TRBV5-4; j_gene: TRBJ2-1; d_gene: TRBD2; len: 16; abundance: -; CDR3aa: CASSLVPGLPSNEQFF; CDR3nt: TGTGCCAGCAGCTTGGTACCGGGACTACCTTCGAATGAGCAGTTCTTC
v_gene: TRBV19; j_gene: TRBJ2-7; d_gene: -; len: 16; abundance: -; CDR3aa: CASSPGRKGGDYEQYF; CDR3nt: TGTGCCAGTAGTCCAGGTCGGAAGGGGGGGGACTACGAGCAGTACTTC
v_gene: TRBV5-5; j_gene: TRBJ1-1; d_gene: TRBD1; len: 14; abundance: -; CDR3aa: CASSWDRGVTEAFF; CDR3nt: TGTGCCAGCAGTTGGGACAGGGGGGTTACTGAAGCTTTCTTT
v_gene: TRBV11-2; j_gene: TRBJ2-6; d_gene: -; len: 17; abundance: -; CDR3aa: CASSPYELSAGANVLTF; CDR3nt: TGTGCCAGCAGCCCATACGAGCTTTCTGCTGGGGCCAACGTCCTGACTTTC
v_gene: TRBV11-3; j_gene: TRBJ2-2; d_gene: -; len: 12; abundance: -; CDR3aa: CASSLVAGELFF; CDR3nt: TGTGCCAGCAGCTTAGTCGCCGGGGAGCTGTTTTTT
v_gene: TRBV30; j_gene: TRBJ1-6; d_gene: -; len: 15; abundance: -; CDR3aa: CAWSPMGGRVSPLHF; CDR3nt: TGTGCCTGGAGTCCTATGGGGGGGCGGGTTTCACCCCTCCACTTT
v_gene: TRBV28; j_gene: TRBJ2-5; d_gene: TRBD2; len: 15; abundance: -; CDR3aa: CASSRGTSGRGTQYF; CDR3nt: TGTGCCAGCAGTCGCGGGACTAGCGGGAGAGGGACCCAGTACTTC
v_gene: TRBV29-1; j_gene: TRBJ2-1; d_gene: TRBD2; len: 14; abundance: -; CDR3aa: CSVEELAGHNEQFF; CDR3nt: TGCAGCGTTGAAGAGCTAGCGGGGCACAATGAGCAGTTCTTC
v_gene: TRBV3-1/TRBV3-2; j_gene: TRBJ2-7; d_gene: -; len: 16; abundance: -; CDR3aa: CASSQTRGSSSYEQYF; CDR3nt: TGTGCCAGCAGCCAAACAAGGGGGTCCAGCTCCTACGAGCAGTACTTC
v_gene: TRBV5-5; j_gene: TRBJ2-2; d_gene: TRBD2; len: 15; abundance: once; CDR3aa: CASERPAGEAGELFF; CDR3nt: TGTGCCAGCGAGCGCCCAGCGGGGGAGGCCGGGGAGCTGTTTTTT
v_gene: TRBV7-6; j_gene: TRBJ2-3; d_gene: TRBD2; len: 15; abundance: once; CDR3aa: CASSFSGGPTDTQYF; CDR3nt: TGTGCCAGCAGTTTCAGCGGGGGCCCCACAGATACGCAGTATTTT
v_gene: TRBV6-4; j_gene: TRBJ2-1; d_gene: -; len: 13; abundance: -; CDR3aa: CASGRGTQGEQFF; CDR3nt: TGTGCCAGCGGTCGAGGGACCCAGGGGGAGCAGTTCTTC
v_gene: TRBV7-7; j_gene: TRBJ1-3; d_gene: -; len: 16; abundance: -; CDR3aa: CASSPSPAGSGNTIYF; CDR3nt: TGTGCTAGCAGCCCCTCCCCCGCAGGGTCGGGAAACACCATATATTTT
v_gene: TRBV20-1; j_gene: TRBJ1-1; d_gene: -; len: 11; abundance: -; CDR3aa: CSAIQGSEAFF; CDR3nt: TGCAGTGCTATCCAGGGTTCTGAAGCTTTCTTT
v_gene: TRBV30; j_gene: TRBJ2-5; d_gene: TRBD2; len: 18; abundance: few; CDR3aa: CAWSVLAGRDFRQETQYF; CDR3nt: TGTGCCTGGAGTGTACTAGCGGGGAGAGATTTTCGCCAAGAGACCCAGTACTTC
v_gene: TRBV3-1/TRBV3-2; j_gene: TRBJ2-5; d_gene: TRBD2; len: 16; abundance: -; CDR3aa: CASSTHRDGRKETQYF; CDR3nt: TGTGCCAGCAGCACCCACCGGGACGGGAGGAAAGAGACCCAGTACTTC
v_gene: TRBV11-2; j_gene: TRBJ2-7; d_gene: -; len: 14; abundance: -; CDR3aa: CASSLEAGWNEQYF; CDR3nt: TGTGCCAGCAGCTTAGAAGCAGGGTGGAACGAGCAGTACTTC
v_gene: TRBV10-2; j_gene: TRBJ1-6; d_gene: TRBD1; len: 14; abundance: -; CDR3aa: CASGEQGDNSPLHF; CDR3nt: TGCGCCAGCGGGGAACAGGGGGATAATTCACCCCTCCACTTT
v_gene: TRBV9; j_gene: TRBJ2-7; d_gene: TRBD2; len: 15; abundance: once; CDR3aa: CASSVGAGGSYEQYF; CDR3nt: TGTGCCAGCAGCGTAGGAGCGGGGGGGTCCTACGAGCAGTACTTC
v_gene: TRBV2; j_gene: TRBJ2-7; d_gene: -; len: 16; abundance: -; CDR3aa: CASSSPGDSVAYEQYF; CDR3nt: TGTGCCAGCAGTTCCCCCGGGGATTCGGTAGCCTACGAGCAGTACTTC
v_gene: TRBV6-2/TRBV6-3; j_gene: TRBJ1-5; d_gene: TRBD1; len: 15; abundance: -; CDR3aa: CASSSGQVGHQPQHF; CDR3nt: TGTGCCAGCAGTTCAGGACAGGTTGGTCATCAGCCCCAGCATTTT
v_gene: TRBV28; j_gene: TRBJ1-1; d_gene: TRBD1; len: 15; abundance: -; CDR3aa: CASSLPGRGHTEAFF; CDR3nt: TGTGCCAGCAGTTTACCCGGCAGGGGGCACACTGAAGCTTTCTTT
v_gene: TRBV18; j_gene: TRBJ1-4; d_gene: -; len: 12; abundance: -; CDR3aa: CASSSLNEKLFF; CDR3nt: TGTGCCAGCTCATCCCTTAATGAAAAACTGTTTTTT
v_gene: TRBV15; j_gene: TRBJ1-5; d_gene: -; len: 16; abundance: -; CDR3aa: CATSRDRGSGNQPQHF; CDR3nt: TGTGCCACCAGCAGAGATAGAGGGTCTGGCAATCAGCCCCAGCATTTT
v_gene: TRBV7-8; j_gene: TRBJ2-1; d_gene: TRBD2; len: 14; abundance: few; CDR3aa: CASSLLGAGGGQFF; CDR3nt: TGTGCCAGCAGCTTACTCGGAGCGGGAGGAGGGCAGTTCTTC
v_gene: TRBV2; j_gene: TRBJ2-7; d_gene: TRBD2; len: 13; abundance: -; CDR3aa: CASSGMGGYEQYF; CDR3nt: TGTGCCAGCAGTGGAATGGGAGGGTACGAGCAGTACTTC
v_gene: TRBV7-2; j_gene: TRBJ1-2; d_gene: TRBD1; len: 13; abundance: -; CDR3aa: CASSQQGNYGYTF; CDR3nt: TGTGCCAGCAGCCAACAGGGGAACTATGGCTACACCTTC
v_gene: TRBV28; j_gene: TRBJ1-2; d_gene: -; len: 12; abundance: -; CDR3aa: CASSFQGRGYTF; CDR3nt: TGTGCCAGCAGTTTTCAGGGTCGTGGCTACACCTTC
v_gene: TRBV18; j_gene: TRBJ2-3; d_gene: TRBD1; len: 16; abundance: -; CDR3aa: CASSPAAQGPGFTQYF; CDR3nt: TGTGCCAGCTCACCAGCGGCACAGGGGCCAGGGTTCACGCAGTATTTT
v_gene: TRBV27; j_gene: TRBJ2-1; d_gene: TRBD1; len: 14; abundance: -; CDR3aa: CASSDRGPTNEQFF; CDR3nt: TGTGCCAGCAGTGACAGGGGACCAACAAATGAGCAGTTCTTC
v_gene: TRBV5-4; j_gene: TRBJ1-5; d_gene: TRBD1; len: 15; abundance: -; CDR3aa: CASSRGTGEGQPQHF; CDR3nt: TGTGCCAGCAGCCGGGGGACAGGGGAGGGTCAGCCCCAGCATTTT
v_gene: TRBV2; j_gene: TRBJ2-3; d_gene: TRBD2; len: 17; abundance: -; CDR3aa: CASSAARTSGSSDTQYF; CDR3nt: TGTGCCAGCAGTGCGGCGAGGACTAGCGGGAGCTCAGATACGCAGTATTTT
v_gene: TRBV29-1; j_gene: TRBJ2-7; d_gene: -; len: 12; abundance: -; CDR3aa: CSVEQGHNEQYF; CDR3nt: TGCAGCGTTGAACAGGGTCACAACGAGCAGTACTTC
v_gene: TRBV7-9; j_gene: TRBJ1-2; d_gene: TRBD1; len: 14; abundance: -; CDR3aa: CASSSGTGRGGYTF; CDR3nt: TGTGCCAGCAGCTCGGGGACAGGCCGCGGTGGCTACACCTTC
v_gene: TRBV30; j_gene: TRBJ1-1; d_gene: -; len: 12; abundance: -; CDR3aa: CAGSGGNTEAFF; CDR3nt: TGTGCCGGATCGGGGGGGAACACTGAAGCTTTCTTT
v_gene: TRBV2; j_gene: TRBJ1-6; d_gene: -; len: 11; abundance: -; CDR3aa: CASTDNSPLHF; CDR3nt: TGTGCCAGCACAGATAATTCACCCCTCCACTTT
v_gene: TRBV16; j_gene: TRBJ1-1; d_gene: -; len: 13; abundance: -; CDR3aa: CASLGDWETEAFF; CDR3nt: TGTGCCAGCTTAGGGGATTGGGAAACTGAAGCTTTCTTT
v_gene: TRBV27; j_gene: TRBJ1-6; d_gene: TRBD1; len: 15; abundance: -; CDR3aa: CASSIMGQINSPLHF; CDR3nt: TGTGCCAGCAGCATCATGGGACAGATTAATTCACCCCTCCACTTT
v_gene: TRBV9; j_gene: TRBJ1-2; d_gene: -; len: 16; abundance: -; CDR3aa: CASSGTGTRANYGYTF; CDR3nt: TGTGCCAGCAGCGGAACCGGGACAAGAGCTAACTATGGCTACACCTTC
v_gene: TRBV28; j_gene: TRBJ1-5; d_gene: TRBD1; len: 12; abundance: -; CDR3aa: CASTPGGKPQHF; CDR3nt: TGTGCCAGCACCCCAGGGGGGAAGCCCCAGCATTTT
v_gene: TRBV5-6; j_gene: TRBJ2-6; d_gene: -; len: 14; abundance: -; CDR3aa: CASSSGRSSGVLTF; CDR3nt: TGTGCCAGCAGCTCTGGGCGCAGTTCGGGAGTCCTGACTTTC
v_gene: TRBV9; j_gene: TRBJ1-2; d_gene: -; len: 13; abundance: -; CDR3aa: CASSPPAGGGYTF; CDR3nt: TGTGCCAGCAGCCCCCCCGCCGGGGGTGGCTACACCTTC
v_gene: TRBV9; j_gene: TRBJ2-3; d_gene: -; len: 13; abundance: -; CDR3aa: CASSPVRGDTQYF; CDR3nt: TGTGCCAGCAGCCCCGTCCGCGGTGATACGCAGTATTTT
v_gene: TRBV14; j_gene: TRBJ2-1; d_gene: TRBD1; len: 17; abundance: -; CDR3aa: CASSPASLRQGNNEQFF; CDR3nt: TGTGCCAGCAGCCCAGCGAGTTTACGACAGGGTAACAATGAGCAGTTCTTC
v_gene: TRBV7-4; j_gene: TRBJ2-3; d_gene: TRBD2; len: 15; abundance: -; CDR3aa: CASSFPSAGTDTQYF; CDR3nt: TGTGCCAGCAGCTTCCCCTCAGCGGGGACAGATACGCAGTATTTT
v_gene: TRBV4-3; j_gene: TRBJ1-6; d_gene: TRBD1; len: 14; abundance: -; CDR3aa: CASSQGLKGQGLHF; CDR3nt: TGCGCCAGCAGCCAAGGGTTGAAGGGACAGGGGCTCCACTTT
v_gene: TRBV5-6; j_gene: TRBJ2-5; d_gene: TRBD2; len: 16; abundance: -; CDR3aa: CASSFRGQRGRETQYF; CDR3nt: TGTGCCAGCAGCTTCCGGGGGCAGCGGGGGCGGGAGACCCAGTACTTC
v_gene: TRBV5-1; j_gene: TRBJ2-7; d_gene: TRBD2; len: 17; abundance: -; CDR3aa: CASSPKDPGTSPYEQYF; CDR3nt: TGCGCCAGCAGCCCCAAAGACCCCGGGACTAGCCCCTACGAGCAGTACTTC
v_gene: TRBV30; j_gene: TRBJ1-6; d_gene: TRBD1; len: 15; abundance: -; CDR3aa: CAFLDRGNYNSPLHF; CDR3nt: TGTGCCTTCCTAGACAGGGGTAATTATAATTCACCCCTCCACTTT